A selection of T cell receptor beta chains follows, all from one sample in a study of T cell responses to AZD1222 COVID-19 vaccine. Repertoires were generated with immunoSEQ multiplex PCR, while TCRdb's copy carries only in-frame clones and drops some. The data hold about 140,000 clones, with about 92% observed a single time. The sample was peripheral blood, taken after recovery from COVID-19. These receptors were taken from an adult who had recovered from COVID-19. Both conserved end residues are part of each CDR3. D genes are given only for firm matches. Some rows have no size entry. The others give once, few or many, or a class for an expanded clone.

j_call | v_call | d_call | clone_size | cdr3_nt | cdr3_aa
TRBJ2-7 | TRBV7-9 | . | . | TGTGCCAGCAGCCTCGGCTGGTACGGGACCCCCTACGAGCAGTACTTC | CASSLGWYGTPYEQYF
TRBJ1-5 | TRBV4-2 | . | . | TGTGCCAGCAGCCAAGATCAAGGGGAACGGACCCAGCATTTT | CASSQDQGERTQHF
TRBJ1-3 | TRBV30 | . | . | TGTGCCTGGAGTGAACCCCCGGTCAGAGACACCATATATTTT | CAWSEPPVRDTIYF
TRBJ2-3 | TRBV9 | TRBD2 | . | TGTGCCAGCAGCGCCGACCCCGGACTAGCGCTCTTCGCAGATACGCAGTATTTT | CASSADPGLALFADTQYF
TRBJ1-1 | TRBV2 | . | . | TGTGCCAGCACCGACCCCTTGACATTGATTGGCACTGAAGCTTTCTTT | CASTDPLTLIGTEAFF
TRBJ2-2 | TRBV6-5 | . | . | TGTGCCAGCGGTTGGATCGCGAACACCGGGGAGCTGTTTTTT | CASGWIANTGELFF
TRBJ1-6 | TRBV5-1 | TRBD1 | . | TGCGCCAGCAGCGGGGGGACAGGCTATAATTCACCCCTCCACTTT | CASSGGTGYNSPLHF
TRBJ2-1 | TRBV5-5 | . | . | TGTGCCAGCAGCTTGGAACAGGGTGGCTACAATGAGCAGTTCTTC | CASSLEQGGYNEQFF
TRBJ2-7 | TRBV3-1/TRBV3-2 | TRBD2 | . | TGTGCCAGCAGCCTGGGACTAGCGGGCTACGAGCAGTACTTC | CASSLGLAGYEQYF
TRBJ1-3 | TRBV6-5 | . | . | TGTGCCAGCAGCCCGACAGACAGCGGAAACACCATATATTTT | CASSPTDSGNTIYF
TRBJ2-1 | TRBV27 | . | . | TGTGCCAGCAGTTGGTGGCAGCGTGAGCAGTTCTTC | CASSWWQREQFF
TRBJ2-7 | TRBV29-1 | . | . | TGCAGCGTTACCCAGACAGGATCCTACGAGCAGTACTTC | CSVTQTGSYEQYF
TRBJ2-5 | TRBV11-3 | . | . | TGTGCCAGCAGCTTAGGTAGTTGGGGGAACCAAGAGACCCAGTACTTC | CASSLGSWGNQETQYF
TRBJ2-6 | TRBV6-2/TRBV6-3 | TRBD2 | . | TGTGCCAGCAGTTGGGGACTAGCGGGAGATGGGGCCAACGTCCTGACTTTC | CASSWGLAGDGANVLTF
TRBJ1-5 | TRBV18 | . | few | TGTGCCAGCTCACTCGGACCGCCCGGGATCTATAGCAATCAGCCCCAGCATTTT | CASSLGPPGIYSNQPQHF
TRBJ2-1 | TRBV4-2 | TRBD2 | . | TGTGCCAGCAGCCAAGTTCTAGCGGGAGACAATGAGCAGTTCTTC | CASSQVLAGDNEQFF
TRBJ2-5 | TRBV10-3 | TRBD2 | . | TGTGCCACCCTAGCGGGAGAGAACGGAGAGACCCAGTACTTC | CATLAGENGETQYF
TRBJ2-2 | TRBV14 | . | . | TGTGCCAGCAGCCACAACACCGGGGAGCTGTTTTTT | CASSHNTGELFF
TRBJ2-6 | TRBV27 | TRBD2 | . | TGTGCCAGCAGTTTATCACCCCCCATAGCGGGCGGACTCTCTGGGGCCAACGTCCTGACTTTC | CASSLSPPIAGGLSGANVLTF
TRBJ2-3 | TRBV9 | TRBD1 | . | TGTGCCAGCAGCGTAGCGACAGGGGCCGATACGCAGTATTTT | CASSVATGADTQYF
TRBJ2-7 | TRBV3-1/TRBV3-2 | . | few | TGTGCCAGCAGCCCCCACGTCCAGGGGAGACTGCGAAACGAGCAGTACTTC | CASSPHVQGRLRNEQYF
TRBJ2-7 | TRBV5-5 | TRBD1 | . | TGTGCCAGCAGATCACCGGGACAGGGAGTAGGGGAGCAGTACTTC | CASRSPGQGVGEQYF
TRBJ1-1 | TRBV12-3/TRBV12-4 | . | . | TGTGCCAGCAGTTTCAGGGGTTCCACTGAAGCTTTCTTT | CASSFRGSTEAFF
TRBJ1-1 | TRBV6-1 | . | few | TGTGCCAGCAGTGAGGGCCAGTTCAACACTGAAGCTTTCTTT | CASSEGQFNTEAFF
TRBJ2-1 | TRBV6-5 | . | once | TGTGCCAGCAGTCCCACAGGGGGGGATTACAATGAGCAGTTCTTC | CASSPTGGDYNEQFF
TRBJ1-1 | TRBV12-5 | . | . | TGTGCTAGTGCCCTTGCCCGGGGCCTCTTTGGGGACACTGAAGCTTTCTTT | CASALARGLFGDTEAFF
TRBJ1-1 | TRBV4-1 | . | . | TGCGCCAGCAGCCAAGATACAATGGACAGCGTGAACACTGAAGCTTTCTTT | CASSQDTMDSVNTEAFF
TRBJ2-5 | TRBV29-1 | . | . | TGCAGCGGTGGGGGGGAGACCCAGTACTTC | CSGGGETQYF
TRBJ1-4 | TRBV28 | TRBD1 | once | TGTGCCAGCCGCAGGGGGAATAATGAAAAACTGTTTTTT | CASRRGNNEKLFF
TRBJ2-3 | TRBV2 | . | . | TGTGCCAGCAGTGAAGGGGCAGGGGGCACAGATACGCAGTATTTT | CASSEGAGGTDTQYF
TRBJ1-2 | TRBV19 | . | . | TGTGCCAGTAGTATGGTGACAGAAGGGGGCTACACCTTC | CASSMVTEGGYTF
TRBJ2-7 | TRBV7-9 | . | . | TGTGCCAGCAGCTTGAGCCAGACAGTGGGCGAGCAGTACTTC | CASSLSQTVGEQYF
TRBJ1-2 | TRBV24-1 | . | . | TGTGCCACCAGTGATCCGACCAGGGGCTATATTAGCTACACCTTC | CATSDPTRGYISYTF
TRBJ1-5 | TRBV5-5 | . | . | TGTGCCAGCAGCCCATACTATAGCAATCAGCCCCAGCATTTT | CASSPYYSNQPQHF
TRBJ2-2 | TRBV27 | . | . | TGTGCCAGCAGTCCGTATTTAGGCGGGGAGCTGTTTTTT | CASSPYLGGELFF
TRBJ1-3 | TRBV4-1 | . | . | TGCGCCAGCAGCCAAGATAGGGCAGGGGGAAACACCATATATTTT | CASSQDRAGGNTIYF
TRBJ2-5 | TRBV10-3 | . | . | TGTGCCATCAGTGAAGGGGACCGTCTGGCCGAGACCCAGTACTTC | CAISEGDRLAETQYF
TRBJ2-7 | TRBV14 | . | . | TGTGCCAGCAGCCGACACCCCTACGAGCAGTACTTC | CASSRHPYEQYF
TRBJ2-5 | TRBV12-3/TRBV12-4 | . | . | TGTGCCAGCAGCCTTGGAGAGACCCAGTACTTC | CASSLGETQYF
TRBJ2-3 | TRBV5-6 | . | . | TGTGCCAGCAGCTCGATGGCTAGCACAGATACGCAGTATTTT | CASSSMASTDTQYF
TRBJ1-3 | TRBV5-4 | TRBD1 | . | TGTGCCAGCAGCTCGCGACAGGGGTCTGGAAACACCATATATTTT | CASSSRQGSGNTIYF
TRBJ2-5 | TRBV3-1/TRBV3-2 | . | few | TGTGCCAGCAGCCAAGTCATTCCCCGAGGTCTAGGGGGAGAGACCCAGTACTTC | CASSQVIPRGLGGETQYF
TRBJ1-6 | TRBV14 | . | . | TGTGCCAGCAGCCAAGGGCATTCACCCCTCCACTTT | CASSQGHSPLHF
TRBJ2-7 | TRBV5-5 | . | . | TGTGCCAGCAGCCCCGCCCGGGGGCCAAGGTACGAGCAGTACTTC | CASSPARGPRYEQYF
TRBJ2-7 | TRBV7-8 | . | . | TGTGCCAGCAGCTCCGGGACGGTCGGGCTCTCCGAGCAGTACTTC | CASSSGTVGLSEQYF
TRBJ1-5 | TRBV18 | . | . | TGTGCCAGCTCACCGCAGAAAGGGAATCAGCCCCAGCATTTT | CASSPQKGNQPQHF
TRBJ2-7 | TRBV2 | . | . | TGTGCCAGCAGTCGTACGACGGCTACCTACGAGCAGTACTTC | CASSRTTATYEQYF
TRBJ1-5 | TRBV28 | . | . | TGTGCCAGCAGTTCGGCGGACAATCAGCCCCAGCATTTT | CASSSADNQPQHF
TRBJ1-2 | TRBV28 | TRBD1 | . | TGTGCCAGCAGTCCCGGGACAGCTAACTATGGCTACACCTTC | CASSPGTANYGYTF
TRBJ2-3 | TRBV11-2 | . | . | TGTGCCAGCAGCTTATTCACCGCAGGGCAAGATACGCAGTATTTT | CASSLFTAGQDTQYF
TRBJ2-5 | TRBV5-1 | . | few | TGCGCCAGCAGCTTGGAGGAGACCCAGTACTTC | CASSLEETQYF
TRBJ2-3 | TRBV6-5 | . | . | TGTGCCAGCAGTTACGTCATCTCTAGCACAGATACGCAGTATTTT | CASSYVISSTDTQYF
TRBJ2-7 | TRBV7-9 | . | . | TGTGCCAGCAGCGCCGCAGGGGCGGCCTACGAGCAGTACTTC | CASSAAGAAYEQYF
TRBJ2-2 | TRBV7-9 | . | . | TGTGCCAGCAGCCCTGGGACCACCAACACCGGGGAGCTGTTTTTT | CASSPGTTNTGELFF